The sequence of this T cell receptor (beta chain) was determined in a study of cytomegalovirus exposure and HLA in healthy donors. Concerning this clone itself: The antigen is undetermined.

Whole-study results and caveats: Presence/absence analyses supposed approximately even sequencing depth among donors. Follow-up analysis seemed to connect common viral pathogens with several of the most significant clusters identified. Per a later analysis, under 20,000 TCR beta sequences showed association with HLA alleles at 0.05 false discovery rate.

The study ran its PCR with 60 Vbeta and 13 Jbeta primers. Libraries were prepared by immunoSEQ multiplex PCR; TCRdb keeps only in-frame clonotypes and omits some of them. Of tens of thousands of clones in the sample, about 80% were seen once. The clonotype originates from a man in his fifties or sixties in good health and CMV-seropositive. The sequenced sample was PBMCs.

The CDR3 loop is CASSPDAGGFYF. Here the CDR3 DNA reads TGTGCCAGCTCACCGGATGCAGGGGGTTTTTACTTC. The chain recombines TRBV18 with TRBJ2-4; 7 positions match TRBD1. CDR1 KGHSH and CDR2 LQKENI come from the germline V gene. V gave up 3 bases and J gave up 16 bases; unmatched junction bases: 9. The CDR3 length is 12 residues.